The 26 T cell receptor beta chains reported below all come from one sample, sequenced in a study of molecular identifiers for immune sequencing clone quantification. MiXCR, applied by TCRdb to the PCR reads, yields one record per CDR3 protein. The sample consists of over 8,000 distinct CDR3 sequences, roughly a sixth of them appearing once. Sequencing used naive CD8+ T cells from blood, with Jurkat cell RNA spiked in. Subset: FACS-sorted CD8+CD4-CCR7+CD45RA+ naive T cells. The receptors stem from a human donor in good health. Some libraries in this study had Jurkat cell RNA spiked in.

By sample share, this clonotype is medium-sized (0.01 to 0.1%). This chain uses TRBV4-1 with TRBJ2-7; TRBD2 agrees at 10 bases. J gave up 4 bases and V 1 base, and 4 bases lay outside the gene matches. The germline V gene encodes CDR1 MGHRA and CDR2 YSYEKL. The CDR3 is made up of 15 amino acids. The CDR3 reads CASSQVPSGSYEQYF. The CDR3 DNA reads as TGCGCCAGCAGCCAAGTGCCTAGCGGGAGTTACGAGCAGTACTTC.

This clonotype was seen many times. The chain carries TRBV7-3 and TRBJ2-1; 7 bases align to TRBD2. The CDR3 runs 15 residues. The germline CDR1 and CDR2 sequences are SGHTA and FQGTGA. Trimming removed 1 base from V and 3 bases from J; junction bases left unmatched: 3. The CDR3 loop reads CASSLNAGDYNEQFF. The CDR3 DNA follows: TGTGCCAGCAGCTTAAACGCGGGGGACTACAATGAGCAGTTCTTC.

In its sample, this clonotype ranks as medium-sized. This chain uses TRBV7-3 with TRBJ2-3, with D possibly being TRBD1 or TRBD2 (5 bases each). The CDR3 covers 16 residues. With 2 bases removed from V and 4 bases from J, the gap between germline ends came to 16 bases. In germline, CDR1 is SGHTA, CDR2 FQGTGA. The chain's CDR3 is CASSLGTFDVADTQYF. CDR3 coding DNA: TGTGCCAGCAGCTTAGGGACCTTCGATGTGGCAGATACGCAGTATTTT.

This clonotype is labeled medium-sized. The genes are TRBV29-1 and TRBJ2-7; the match to TRBD2 covers 9 bases. This CDR3 is built from 13 residues. CDR1 and CDR2 (germline): SQVTM, ANQGSEA. V was clipped by 6 bases and J by 4 bases; unmatched bases: 7. CDR3 coding DNA: TGCAGCGTATTTAGCGGGAGAGGGTACGAGCAGTACTTC. As protein: CSVFSGRGYEQYF.

This clonotype is medium-sized within its sample. The chain uses TRBV4-1 and TRBJ2-1; TRBD2 matches at 12 bases. V lost 4 bases, J lost 8 bases, and 6 bases stayed unmatched. Germline V CDR1 and CDR2: MGHRA, YSYEKL. This CDR3 is 15 amino acids long. The CDR3 spells CASSLLAGGTDEQFF. For the CDR3, the DNA is TGCGCCAGCAGCCTGCTAGCGGGAGGGACGGATGAGCAGTTCTTC.

Concerning this clonotype: Likely a read error: the CDR3 ends without its conserved phenylalanine or tryptophan. The rearrangement uses TRBV11-3 and TRBJ2-7; TRBD1 matches at 10 bases. This CDR3 has 14 residues. In germline, CDR1 is SGHNT, CDR2 YENEEA. The CDR3 here is CASSLDRGHYAQYL. As DNA, the CDR3 is TGTGCCAGCAGCCTTGACAGGGGGCACTACGCGCAGTACCTC.

This clonotype was seen a single time. A much larger clone is a single base away; this may be a read error. This chain joins TRBV25-1 and TRBJ2-7; D gene uncertain. CDR1 is MGHDK, CDR2 SYGVNS, per germline. The CDR3 runs 10 residues. In nucleotides, the CDR3 is TGTGCCAGCGGAGCCTACGAGCGGTACTTC. This codes for CASGAYERYF.

This clonotype counts as medium-sized (0.01 to 0.1%). The chain uses TRBV7-8 and TRBJ2-3; D might be TRBD2 (6 bases). The V end lost 1 base, the J end lost 3 bases, and 11 bases lay between the germline ends. CDR1 and CDR2 (germline): SGHVS, FQNEAQ. This CDR3 has 15 residues. The CDR3 nucleotides read TGTGCCAGCAGCTTAGAACTTGGAGGGACAGATACGCAGTATTTT. This gives the protein CASSLELGGTDTQYF.

This clonotype is labeled medium-sized. The chain joins TRBV3-1 to TRBJ2-2; TRBD2 is a possible D gene (6 bases). Trimming removed 3 bases from V and 4 bases from J, with 12 bases in between. The CDR3 totals 15 residues. Looked up from germline, CDR1 is LGHDT and CDR2 is YNNKEL (reference sequence). For the CDR3, the DNA is TGTGCCAGCAGCCAGGTAGCGGTGAGCACCGGGGAGCTGTTTTTT. It translates to CASSQVAVSTGELFF.

Judged by abundance, this clonotype is medium-sized. J is TRBJ2-7 and V is TRBV5-1; 12 bases map to TRBD2. J was trimmed by 2 bases and V by 0 bases; bases with no gene match: 6. From germline, CDR1 is SGHRS and CDR2 YFSETQ. The CDR3 has 17 amino acids. DNA for the CDR3: TGCGCCAGCAGCTTGGGGCTAGCGGGAGGGCCCCCCTACGAGCAGTACTTC. This encodes CASSLGLAGGPPYEQYF.

This clonotype qualifies as medium-sized. V usage is TRBV28 and J usage is TRBJ1-1, with a tentative D call TRBD1 (6 bases). CDR1 is MDHEN and CDR2 is SYDVKM in the germline V gene. Trimming left V 5 bases short and J 5 bases short, with 15 bases between. The CDR3 contains 14 residues. For the CDR3, the DNA is TGTGCCAGCAGTCAGCAAGCACAGGGTACTGAAGCTTTCTTT. It is translated as CASSQQAQGTEAFF.

Relative to its sample, this clonotype is medium-sized (0.01 to 0.1%). V usage is TRBV2 and J usage is TRBJ2-3; D call uncertain. This CDR3 region has 17 residues. The V end was cut by 3 bases, the J end by 0 bases, with 16 bases between. CDR1 is SNHLY, CDR2 FYNNEI, per germline. The CDR3 reads CASSDPRATESTDTQYF. Here the CDR3 DNA reads TGTGCCAGCAGTGACCCACGGGCGACGGAAAGCACAGATACGCAGTATTTT.

This chain connects TRBV5-4 to TRBJ1-1; D possibly corresponds to TRBD1 (5 bases). The CDR3 loop spans 14 amino acids. Germline-derived CDR1 and CDR2 are SGHNT and YYREEE (reference sequence). Trimming shortened V by 1 base and J by 4 bases, and 11 bases separated the two germline ends. CDR3 DNA sequence: TGTGCCAGCAGCTTGACAGGAGAGCTCACTGAAGCTTTCTTT. Its translation is CASSLTGELTEAFF.

In the case of this clonotype: Just one base apart from a much larger clone, this may be a read error. V is TRBV4-1 and J is TRBJ1-1, with D perhaps TRBD1 (5 bases). This CDR3 comprises 13 residues. The V gene's germline CDR1 is MGHRA and CDR2 YSYEKL. Trimming cost V 4 bases and J 6 bases, with 12 bases left between them. The CDR3 region is CASSPTWGAEAFF. Here the CDR3 DNA reads TGCGCCAGCAGCCCGACCTGGGGCGCTGAAGCTTTCTTT.

This chain joins TRBV20-1 and TRBJ2-7, with D tentatively TRBD2 (6 bases). Between the trimmed V and J ends, which lost 5 bases and 0 bases, there was a span of 17 bases. CDR1 is DFQATT and CDR2 is SNEGSKA in the germline V gene (reference sequence). The CDR3 extends over 15 amino acids. CDR3 region: CSARGFEGSSYEQYF. CDR3 nucleotides: TGCAGTGCTCGGGGGTTTGAGGGGAGCTCCTACGAGCAGTACTTC.

By share of the sample, this clonotype is medium-sized. The chain links TRBV7-6 to TRBJ1-1, with D tentatively TRBD1 (5 bases). Germline CDR1 SGHVS, CDR2 FNYEAQ. V dropped 4 bases and J dropped 2 bases, with 11 bases sitting between them. The CDR3 covers 14 residues. The CDR3 loop is CASSSSWDNTEAFF. The CDR3 DNA sequence: TGTGCCAGCAGCTCCAGTTGGGACAACACTGAAGCTTTCTTT.

The chain links TRBV2 to TRBJ1-5; a possible D gene is TRBD1 (6 bases). The better agreement between TRBJ2-3 and the DNA end casts doubt on the J call. The CDR3 extends over 17 amino acids. Germline CDR1 SNHLY, CDR2 FYNNEI. Written as DNA, the CDR3 is TGTGCCAGCAGTGGACCCCACCGGACAGACTTGAATCAGCCCCAGTATTTT. Its translation is CASSGPHRTDLNQPQYF.

In its sample, this clonotype was seen many times. This chain uses TRBV12-3 or TRBV12-4 with TRBJ2-1, with no clear D. Trimming cost V 5 bases and J 9 bases, with 17 bases left between them. The CDR3 has 14 residues. The CDR3 region is CASSQPQRRGEQFF. The CDR3 coding sequence is TGTGCCAGCAGTCAACCCCAAAGGCGCGGTGAGCAGTTCTTC.

This sequence joins TRBV7-2 and TRBJ2-1; a weak D match, TRBD2 (5 bases). The CDR3 length is 18 residues. The ends were cut back, 1 base at V and 4 bases at J, with 20 bases in the middle. Germline lookup yields CDR1 SGHTA and CDR2 FQGNSA. The CDR3: CASSLDGGARYLYNEQFF. The CDR3 DNA sequence: TGTGCCAGCAGCTTAGATGGAGGAGCGCGCTACTTATACAATGAGCAGTTCTTC.

This clonotype rates as medium-sized (0.01 to 0.1%). The J gene is TRBJ2-7, the V gene TRBV28; D gene unclear. V was cut by 3 bases and J by 4 bases, with 4 bases left in between. The CDR3 is 11 residues long. Germline-derived CDR1 and CDR2 are MDHEN and SYDVKM. The CDR3 reads CASSFGYEQYF. In DNA, the CDR3 is TGTGCCAGCAGTTTTGGGTACGAGCAGTACTTC.

In regard to this clonotype: One base away lies a much larger clone, so this may be a sequencing read error. The rearrangement joins TRBV10-3 to TRBJ2-2; 7 bases match TRBD2. This CDR3 is 19 amino acids long. Germline CDR1 reads ENHRY; CDR2 reads SYGVKD. The CDR3 sequence: CAISDSGGGGQTNTGGLFF. As DNA, the CDR3 is TGTGCCATCAGTGACAGTGGGGGGGGGGGTCAAACGAACACCGGGGGGCTGTTTTTT.

This clonotype has only one observation. In nucleotides, the CDR3 is TGTGCCAGTAGTCACGGACTAGCGGGAGTGACAGATACGCAGTATTTT. It translates to CASSHGLAGVTDTQYF. The chain uses TRBV19 and TRBJ2-3; TRBD2 agrees at 13 bases. V dropped 5 bases and J dropped 3; count of bases not matched to a gene: 5. The germline V gene has CDR1 LNHDA and CDR2 SQIVND (reference sequence). This CDR3 has 16 residues.

Within the sample, this clonotype is medium-sized. J is TRBJ2-6 and V is TRBV7-9; weak D call: TRBD1 (5 bases). Germline V gene data show CDR1 as SEHNR and CDR2 as FQNEAQ (reference sequence). CDR3 length equals 17 residues. Trimming cost V 5 bases and J 0 bases, with 14 bases left between them. CDR3 DNA: TGTGCCAGCAGCCGGCTCGACAGCCCCTCTGGGGCCAACGTCCTGACTTTC. Amino acid sequence: CASSRLDSPSGANVLTF.

This clonotype came up a few times. A much more abundant neighbour one base away suggests this may be a read error. The chain links TRBV9 to TRBJ2-3; no definite D call. From germline, CDR1 is SGDLS and CDR2 YYNGEE. The CDR3 loop spans 13 amino acids. CDR3 coding DNA: TGTGCCAACAGCGATACCACCACAGATACGCAGTATTTT. Its protein product is CANSDTTTDTQYF.

By share, this clonotype counts as medium-sized. This rearrangement joins TRBV14 to TRBJ2-3, with a possible D match to TRBD1 (6 bases). The CDR3 has 13 amino acids. V gave up 1 base and J gave up 10 bases, with 12 bases separating them. Looked up from germline, CDR1 is SGHDN and CDR2 is FVKESK. CDR3 in amino acids: CASSQVIPGAQYF. The CDR3 DNA is TGTGCCAGCAGCCAAGTTATACCAGGGGCGCAGTATTTT.

The sample holds many counts of this clonotype. CDR3 loop: CASSPIMIDPDTQYF. In nucleotides, the CDR3 is TGTGCCAGCAGCCCCATTATGATCGACCCAGATACGCAGTATTTT. This sequence joins TRBV7-9 and TRBJ2-3, with D uncertain. Trimming removed 5 bases at V and 4 bases at J, with 16 bases between. This CDR3 comprises 15 residues. The V gene's germline CDR1 is SEHNR and CDR2 FQNEAQ (reference sequence). The whole variable domain, filled in from reference TRBV7-9 and TRBJ2-3, reads DTGVSQNPRHKITKRGQNVTFRCDPISEHNRLYWYRQTLGQGPEFLTYFQNEAQLEKSRLLSDRFSAERPKGSFSTLEIQRTEQGDSAMYLCASSPIMIDPDTQYFGPGTRLTVL.